Listed below are T cell receptor beta chains from one sample, sequenced in a study of T-cell reconstitution after alpha-beta-depleted transplantation in children. From the PCR reads, TCRdb called clonotypes with MiXCR, one entry per CDR3 protein. The table records roughly 500,000 distinct CDR3 sequences, over 9.5% of them present only once. Specimen: PBMCs, collected before TCRalphabeta/CD19-depleted stem cell transplant. Receptors originate from a child aged 2-15 years with inherited bone marrow failure, due to receive a stem cell transplant. Each CDR3 is given with its conserved first and last residue. A D gene is named only where the DNA matches it firmly. Clone size is shown for a subset of rows, as once, few, many or a class of expanded clone.

-	TRBV7-2	-	TRBJ2-1	CASSLRSGDGQFF	TGTGCCAGCAGCTTACGTTCGGGAGACGGGCAGTTCTTC
many	TRBV20-1	-	TRBJ2-3	CSAEGSTDTQYF	TGCAGTGCAGAAGGAAGCACAGATACGCAGTATTTT
many	TRBV30	-	TRBJ2-1	CAWSVWHAGPYNEQFF	TGTGCCTGGAGTGTATGGCACGCGGGACCCTACAATGAGCAGTTCTTC
few	TRBV20-1	TRBD1	TRBJ2-5	CSARRTGSWETQYF	TGCAGTGCTAGGCGGACAGGGAGTTGGGAGACCCAGTACTTC
few	TRBV20-1	-	TRBJ2-1	CSAREPLRSEQFF	TGCAGTGCTAGAGAGCCCCTGCGAAGTGAGCAGTTCTTC
many	TRBV4-1	TRBD1	TRBJ2-7	CASSQDGTGYNEQYF	TGCGCCAGCAGCCAAGACGGGACAGGGTATAACGAGCAGTACTTC
-	TRBV10-2	TRBD2	TRBJ2-7	CASSELGGTYEQYF	TGCGCCAGCAGTGAGCTGGGGGGGACCTACGAGCAGTACTTC
few	TRBV4-2	TRBD2	TRBJ2-1	CASSQEPRAGGSYNEQFF	TGTGCCAGCAGCCAAGAACCTAGGGCGGGAGGGTCCTACAATGAGCAGTTCTTC
many	TRBV4-3	TRBD2	TRBJ2-7	CASSQERGLAYEQYF	TGCGCCAGCAGCCAAGAACGGGGACTAGCGTACGAGCAGTACTTC
-	TRBV3-1	-	TRBJ2-2	CASSQNGRGTGELFF	TGTGCCAGCAGCCAAAACGGGAGAGGCACCGGGGAGCTGTTTTTT
many	TRBV6-1	TRBD1	TRBJ1-5	CASSRTQGATGNQPQHF	TGTGCCAGCAGTCGGACACAGGGGGCAACCGGTAATCAGCCCCAGCATTTT
-	TRBV7-2	-	TRBJ1-1	CASSLEFGRGTEAFF	TGTGCCAGCAGCTTAGAATTTGGGAGGGGAACTGAAGCTTTCTTT
-	TRBV27	-	TRBJ1-2	CASSLKQGGGYTF	TGTGCCAGCAGTTTAAAACAGGGAGGCGGCTACACCTTC
many	TRBV29-1	TRBD1	TRBJ1-2	CSVAPQGARGYTF	TGCAGCGTTGCCCCACAGGGGGCGAGGGGCTACACCTTC
many	TRBV25-1	TRBD2	TRBJ2-2	CASSEGLAGSFAGELFF	TGTGCCAGCAGTGAGGGACTAGCGGGATCTTTTGCCGGGGAGCTGTTTTTT
many	TRBV29-1	-	TRBJ2-5	CSVSTGPRRETQYF	TGCAGCGTAAGCACGGGACCCCGCAGGGAGACCCAGTACTTC
-	TRBV19	-	TRBJ2-1	CASRPSVYNEQFF	TGTGCCAGCCGCCCCTCTGTATACAATGAGCAGTTCTTC
many	TRBV27	TRBD1	TRBJ2-7	CASSRPGQGGRYEQYF	TGTGCCAGCAGTCGGCCAGGACAGGGGGGTCGCTACGAGCAGTACTTC
many	TRBV27	-	TRBJ2-1	CASSLGAGIGNEQFF	TGTGCCAGCAGTTTGGGTGCGGGAATTGGTAATGAGCAGTTCTTC
few	TRBV4-3	-	TRBJ2-5	CASSRGVVETQYF	TGCGCCAGCAGCAGAGGAGTAGTCGAGACCCAGTACTTC
many	TRBV24-1	-	TRBJ2-1	CATSDLNTGLKQFF	TGTGCCACCAGTGATTTGAACACAGGGCTAAAGCAGTTCTTC
few	TRBV3-1	-	TRBJ1-2	CASSHPAGGDYGYTF	TGTGCCAGCAGCCATCCGGCGGGAGGGGACTATGGCTACACCTTC
many	TRBV29-1	-	TRBJ1-1	CSVGDRYRTEAFF	TGCAGCGTGGGGGACCGGTACCGTACTGAAGCTTTCTTT
few	TRBV3-1	-	TRBJ2-5	CASSQFETGPQETQYF	TGTGCCAGCAGCCAATTCGAAACGGGACCCCAAGAGACCCAGTACTTC
many	TRBV4-1	TRBD1	TRBJ2-7	CASSQVRGQGLHEQYF	TGCGCCAGCAGCCAAGTGCGCGGACAGGGGTTGCACGAGCAGTACTTC
few	TRBV7-2	TRBD2	TRBJ2-7	CASSLGAGLFYEQYF	TGTGCCAGCAGCTTAGGAGCGGGACTATTCTACGAGCAGTACTTC
few	TRBV24-1	-	TRBJ1-1	CATSDSTGLTAFF	TGTGCCACCAGTGATTCCACAGGGTTGACTGCTTTCTTT
many	TRBV5-1	-	TRBJ2-5	CASSLDETQYF	TGCGCCAGCAGCTTGGACGAGACCCAGTACTTC
-	TRBV27	-	TRBJ2-1	CASSLSWRFEQFF	TGTGCCAGCAGTTTGAGTTGGCGATTCGAGCAGTTCTTC
many	TRBV10-2	-	TRBJ2-3	CASSETSASTDTQYF	TGCGCCAGCAGTGAAACAAGCGCTAGCACAGATACGCAGTATTTT
many	TRBV30	TRBD2	TRBJ2-1	CAWRGTSGYNEQFF	TGTGCCTGGAGGGGGACTAGCGGGTACAATGAGCAGTTCTTC
-	TRBV4-3	-	TRBJ2-5	CASSQIMAGQETQYF	TGCGCCAGCAGCCAAATCATGGCGGGCCAAGAGACCCAGTACTTC
many	TRBV7-9	-	TRBJ2-5	CASSSYERLEQETQYF	TGTGCCAGCAGCAGTTATGAAAGACTAGAGCAAGAGACCCAGTACTTC
-	TRBV5-1	-	TRBJ1-1	CASSPGPAGEAFF	TGCGCCAGCAGCCCGGGCCCAGCTGGTGAAGCTTTCTTT
few	TRBV6-1	TRBD2	TRBJ2-5	CASRPGLAGETQYF	TGTGCCAGCAGACCGGGACTAGCGGGAGAGACCCAGTACTTC
few	TRBV27	TRBD1	TRBJ1-2	CASSFGGTGLGYTF	TGTGCCAGCAGTTTTGGAGGGACAGGGCTGGGGTACACCTTC
many	TRBV30	TRBD2	TRBJ2-1	CAWGLAASYNEQFF	TGTGCCTGGGGTCTAGCGGCCTCCTACAATGAGCAGTTCTTC
many	TRBV4-1	-	TRBJ2-5	CASSQDKDSNQETQYF	TGCGCCAGCAGCCAAGATAAGGACAGTAATCAAGAGACCCAGTACTTC
many	TRBV7-2	-	TRBJ1-5	CASSWGFNQPQHF	TGTGCCAGCAGTTGGGGATTCAATCAGCCCCAGCATTTT
-	TRBV7-9	-	TRBJ1-5	CASSWGGENQHF	TGTGCCAGCAGCTGGGGGGGGGAGAACCAGCATTTT
many	TRBV20-1	-	TRBJ2-3	CSAEGENTDTQYF	TGCAGTGCAGAGGGGGAAAACACAGATACGCAGTATTTT
-	TRBV7-9	TRBD2	TRBJ2-2	CASSLYSGPTGELFF	TGTGCCAGCAGCTTATATAGCGGGCCCACCGGGGAGCTGTTTTTT
few	TRBV15	-	TRBJ2-7	CATSLGRGGAYEQYF	TGTGCCACCAGCTTGGGGCGAGGGGGAGCCTACGAGCAGTACTTC
many	TRBV7-8	TRBD2	TRBJ2-1	CASSSGLAGVLNEQFF	TGTGCCAGCAGCTCCGGACTAGCGGGAGTTTTGAATGAGCAGTTCTTC
-	TRBV20-1	-	TRBJ1-1	CSATRWGRDTEAFF	TGCAGTGCTACTCGCTGGGGTCGAGACACTGAAGCTTTCTTT